This T cell receptor (beta chain) came from a study of T cells in localized non-small cell lung cancer. The study's findings and limits: Among the tissues sampled, uninvolved adjacent lung had the highest T cell clonality, above tumor. Greater T cell density in blood accompanied longer overall survival. Heterogeneity remains possible because sequencing was limited to only one tumor region.

A word on this clone: Its matching antigen is unknown.

Assay used: immunoSEQ multiplex PCR; TCRdb lists only in-frame clones, some missing. This sample yields about 28,000 clones, of which over 85% are seen a single time; approximately 2.7% belongs to the top ten. Germline CDR1 is SGHAT and CDR2 is FQNNGV. Trimming shortened V by 1 base and J by 4 bases, and 10 bases separated the two germline ends. The CDR3 has 14 residues. The V and J genes are TRBV11-2 and TRBJ2-5; perhaps TRBD1 as D (5 bases). The sequencing here drew on peripheral blood, taken before any cancer treatment. The TCR sequence derives from a woman aged 18-50 years with stage I lung adenocarcinoma. As DNA, the CDR3 is TGTGCCAGCAGCTTAGGTGGTCAGGGAGAGACCCAGTACTTC. It is translated as CASSLGGQGETQYF.